One T cell receptor beta chain is described in this entry. These data belong to a study of blood T cell repertoires in COVID-19. For the study at large: Spain, Italy and the United States supplied samples that represented acute and convalescent COVID-19. PBMCs, B-cell-depleted T cells, or T cells were the source of the cDNA or gDNA that made up the material.

Patients in Seattle were enrolled during active infection, then followed longitudinally. Method: immunoSEQ multiplex PCR; TCRdb's copy keeps in-frame clones and lacks some. The table lists over 250,000 clones, around 90% of them singletons. Material for sequencing was peripheral blood. The clonotype originates from a woman in her 70s with COVID-19, enrolled during active disease.

The CDR3 region has the DNA TGCAGTGCTAGTAGGAGCGGGAGGGACACCGGGGAGCTGTTTTTT. Amino acids: CSASRSGRDTGELFF. The gene calls are TRBV20-1 and TRBJ2-2; TRBD2 matches 10 bases. The germline CDR1 and CDR2 sequences are DFQATT and SNEGSKA (reference sequence). The CDR3 is made up of 15 amino acids. V shed 3 bases and J 3 bases; nucleotides not matched to a gene: 4.